Listed below are T cell receptor beta chains from one sample, sequenced in a study of cytomegalovirus exposure and HLA in healthy donors. The table came from immunoSEQ multiplex PCR; TCRdb's copy has only in-frame clones and leaves some out. The data contain 150,000 or so clones, more than 7.5% of them singletons. What was sequenced was PBMCs. The source is a man aged 50 or older in good health and CMV-seronegative. The conserved cysteine and the conserved F or W are not part of the CDR3 here.

>TRBJ1-2|TRBV20-1
SARNGNGYT
>TRBJ2-3|TRBV30
AWSGLGRPDTQY
>TRBJ2-2|TRBV23-1
ASSPRQGAGGELF
>TRBJ2-5|TRBV5-1
ASSAGPLETQY
>TRBJ2-1|TRBV6-5
ASSSTLGGRRF
>TRBJ2-1|TRBV6-5
ASSSPSGGPDEQF
>TRBJ2-7|TRBV11-2
ASSPGGLASYEQY
>TRBJ2-6|TRBV11-1
ASRSSGRGINSGANVLT
>TRBJ2-7|TRBV4-2
ASSQVTGLAGGEQY
>TRBJ2-3|TRBV7-9
ASSPRLATDTQY
>TRBJ1-1|TRBV6-5
ASSYSMGGVNTEAF
>TRBJ2-5|TRBV14
ASSPFGARPQETQY
>TRBJ2-2|TRBV6-5
ASSSTPTGELF
>TRBJ1-6|TRBV11-2
ASSTTGIGNSPLH
>TRBJ1-5|TRBV9
ASSAQGHGNQPQH
>TRBJ2-7|TRBV28
ASTIGLAGTYEQY
>TRBJ2-6|TRBV28
ASRGRGPPSGANVLT
>TRBJ2-5|TRBV5-8
ASSLGSQGARETQY
>TRBJ2-1|TRBV7-3
ASSLQRNEQF
>TRBJ2-7|TRBV25-1
ASSGGTGQY
>TRBJ2-2|TRBV2
ASSWDSYTGELF
>TRBJ2-2|TRBV6-7
ASSYSTERENTGELF
>TRBJ2-5|TRBV11-2
ASSARGGLQETQY
>TRBJ2-3|TRBV5-6
ASKHRGATDTQY
>TRBJ1-2|TRBV9
ASRGDLNFDYT
>TRBJ1-6|TRBV30
AWRRLLNNSPLH
>TRBJ2-5|TRBV18
ASSPGLEETQY
>TRBJ1-2|TRBV5-1
ASSFVDRTNYGYT
>TRBJ2-2|TRBV5-1
ASSLVAGVVTGELF
>TRBJ1-1|TRBV20-1
SAKDHSEAF
>TRBJ2-7|TRBV7-2
ASSLVAGGSYEQY
>TRBJ2-3|TRBV5-1
ASSLEARPSTDTQY
>TRBJ1-2|TRBV6-6
ASSQGQPAVSYT
>TRBJ2-7|TRBV10-2
ASSKQGSEQY
>TRBJ2-3|TRBV29-1
SARLAGVTQY
>TRBJ1-6|TRBV6-5
ASSYSRRGGNSPLH
>TRBJ2-1|TRBV19
ASMGLAGGPGEQF
>TRBJ2-7|TRBV30
AWTPPGTGKVEQY
>TRBJ2-1|TRBV6-5
ASRRTSGNEQF
>TRBJ1-2|TRBV5-1
ASSPAGTGNIYGYT
>TRBJ2-5|TRBV5-6
ASSLAIYRDRESETQY
>TRBJ2-7|TRBV5-1
ASSYDMNSYEQY
>TRBJ2-4|TRBV9
ASSVGASGQGFQNIQY
>TRBJ2-1|TRBV5-1
ASGGTSGGYEQF
>TRBJ1-1|TRBV6-6
ASYRGNTEAS
>TRBJ1-1|TRBV7-2
ASSLQGNTEAF
>TRBJ1-2|TRBV19
ASIQYAHRTGGAFGYT
>TRBJ2-2|TRBV11-3
ASSPRRGQGGELF
>TRBJ2-2|TRBV9
ASSAWTGVVGELF
>TRBJ2-3|TRBV2
ASSGRQLPDTQY
>TRBJ2-2|TRBV10-3
AISDLDRGAGTGELF
>NA|TRBV6-5
ASSRQGLTYEQY
>TRBJ2-1|TRBV7-6
ASSMGLPSYNEQF
>TRBJ2-2|TRBV2
ASSPTRQGAGELF
>TRBJ1-5|TRBV5-1
ASSLQGNGNQPQH
>TRBJ1-4|TRBV11-2
ASSFGRRDEKLF
>TRBJ1-4|TRBV6-1
ASSESGAYEKLF
>TRBJ2-3|TRBV27
ASSPQGVTDTQY
>TRBJ2-7|TRBV27
ASSHYGGSPEQY